These 23 T cell receptor beta chains originate from one sample sequenced in a study of cytomegalovirus exposure and HLA in healthy donors. The PCR was carried out with 60 Vbeta primers and 13 Jbeta primers. The table came from immunoSEQ multiplex PCR; TCRdb's copy has only in-frame clones and leaves some out. This sample yields roughly 170,000 clones, of which about 79% are seen a single time; roughly 0.76% belongs to the top ten. Sequenced input: PBMCs. The receptors derive from a female donor in good health and CMV-seronegative.

The genes are TRBV25-1 and TRBJ2-7, with 7 bases that match TRBD1. V lost 7 bases to trimming and J lost 5 bases; unmatched junction nucleotides: 5. Looked up from germline, CDR1 is MGHDK and CDR2 is SYGVNS. The CDR3 extends over 12 amino acids. CDR3 residues: CASKGAADEQYF. The CDR3 DNA reads as TGTGCCAGCAAGGGGGCCGCGGACGAGCAGTACTTC.

The V gene is TRBV7-2, the J gene TRBJ2-1; 8 bases agree with TRBD2. Trimming at V came to 5 bases and at J to 6 bases, leaving 9 bases not matched to a gene. CDR3 length: 15 amino acids. CDR1 and CDR2 (germline): SGHTA, FQGNSA. CDR3 amino acids: CASSVYAGGVNEQFF. The CDR3, as DNA: TGTGCCAGCAGCGTCTATGCGGGAGGTGTCAATGAGCAGTTCTTC.

This clone was recorded a few times. The chain uses TRBV11-2 and TRBJ2-7; no reliable D call. The CDR3 runs 11 residues. Germline assignment: CDR1 SGHAT and CDR2 FQNNGV. V was pared by 1 base and J by 6 bases, with 4 bases between. The CDR3 reads CASSLASEQYF. Here the CDR3 DNA reads TGTGCCAGCAGCTTAGCGTCCGAGCAGTACTTC.

The chain couples TRBV7-3 to TRBJ1-2; possible D gene TRBD1, 6 bases. The V end was cut by 0 bases, the J end by 5 bases, with 16 bases between. The CDR3 is 16 residues long. CDR1 and CDR2 from the germline V gene are SGHTA and FQGTGA. The CDR3 protein is CASSLTGARGRYGYTF. The CDR3 nucleotides read TGTGCCAGCAGCTTAACGGGGGCCCGGGGTCGTTATGGCTACACCTTC.

This clone has just a few counts. Here the CDR3 reads CASSLGPGAAAVTF. The CDR3 DNA is TGTGCCAGCAGCTTAGGACCAGGGGCAGCCGCCGTCACCTTC. The chain has TRBV7-2 and TRBJ1-2, with D tentatively TRBD1 (6 bases). Germline-derived CDR1 and CDR2 are SGHTA and FQGNSA. CDR3 length: 14 residues. V was cut by 1 base and J by 13 bases, with 19 bases left in between.

The chain couples TRBV19 to TRBJ2-3, with a tentative D call TRBD2 (6 bases). CDR1 is LNHDA, CDR2 SQIVND, per germline (reference sequence). Trimming pared 3 bases from V and 4 bases from J, leaving 14 bases between. CDR3 size: 15 residues. CDR3 sequence: CASSIQWGEPDTQYF. DNA for the CDR3: TGTGCCAGTAGTATCCAATGGGGGGAGCCAGATACGCAGTATTTT.

The J gene is TRBJ1-2, the V gene TRBV11-2; TRBD1 matches at 7 bases. Trimming removed 1 base from V and 5 bases from J; junction bases left unmatched: 7. Germline V lookup: CDR1 SGHAT, CDR2 FQNNGV. The CDR3 covers 15 residues. Here the CDR3 reads CASSLVGTASYGYTF. The DNA for the CDR3 is TGTGCCAGCAGCTTAGTGGGGACAGCATCTTATGGCTACACCTTC. The full variable domain, rest sourced from reference TRBV11-2 and TRBJ1-2, is EAGVAQSPRYKIIEKRQSVAFWCNPISGHATLYWYQQILGQGPKLLIQFQNNGVVDDSQLPKDRFSAERLKGVDSTLKIQPAKLEDSAVYLCASSLVGTASYGYTFGSGTRLTVV.

The V call is TRBV7-2, the J call TRBJ1-1; 9 nucleotides line up with TRBD1. V lost 2 bases to trimming and J lost 4 bases; unmatched junction nucleotides: 8. Germline V gene sequence: CDR1 SGHTA, CDR2 FQGNSA. This CDR3 region has 16 residues. The CDR3 DNA reads TGTGCCAGCAGCTTAAGAGTCGGGACAGGGCGCACTGAAGCTTTCTTT. Its protein product is CASSLRVGTGRTEAFF.

The chain carries TRBV7-2 and TRBJ1-3, with D possibly TRBD1 on 6 matching bases. V was shortened by 6 bases and J by 4 bases, with 19 bases between the two germline ends. The CDR3 totals 16 residues. Germline V gives CDR1 SGHTA, CDR2 FQGNSA. The CDR3 DNA follows: TGTGCCAGCAGTACCCTCGCGGGGGGGCGAGGAAACACCATATATTTT. Translation: CASSTLAGGRGNTIYF.

The V and J genes are TRBV30 and TRBJ1-5; TRBD1 aligns across 9 bases. This CDR3 has 17 residues. Germline V gene sequence: CDR1 GTSNPN, CDR2 SVGIG (reference sequence). With V trimmed by 2 bases and J by 2 bases, 10 bases remained unmatched. The CDR3 loop is CAWSTGTGYLGNQPQHF. CDR3 nucleotides: TGTGCCTGGAGTACCGGGACAGGGTACCTAGGCAATCAGCCCCAGCATTTT.

This clone was seen once. The V and J genes are TRBV5-1 and TRBJ2-7; D not certain. Germline CDR1 is SGHRS and CDR2 is YFSETQ. Trimming left V 0 bases short and J 1 base short, with 11 bases between. The CDR3 is 15 residues long. The CDR3 DNA sequence: TGCGCCAGCAGCTTGGGGCCAGGTGATTCCTACGAGCAGTACTTC. Residues: CASSLGPGDSYEQYF.

This chain links TRBV9 with TRBJ2-5; unclear D gene. V was pared by 0 bases and J by 1 base, with 7 bases between. Germline CDR1 SGDLS, CDR2 YYNGEE. The CDR3 sequence is 14 residues long. CDR3 nucleotides: TGTGCCAGCAGCGTAGAACAGAGCCAAGAGACCCAGTACTTC. Translation gives CASSVEQSQETQYF.

This chain connects TRBV12-5 to TRBJ2-1; possibly TRBD1 for D (5 bases). CDR1 and CDR2 (germline): LGHNT, FRNRAP. This CDR3 spans 14 amino acids. The V gene lost 1 base and the J gene lost 2 bases, with 6 bases spanning the gap. CDR3 loop: CASGLEGTYNEQFF. The CDR3 DNA reads TGTGCTAGTGGTTTGGAGGGGACCTACAATGAGCAGTTCTTC.

This clone was observed a single time. The rearrangement uses TRBV20-1 and TRBJ1-2; the D gene is possibly TRBD1 (6 bases). The germline V and J ends were trimmed by 3 bases and 12 bases, with 14 bases remaining between them. Germline V gene data show CDR1 as DFQATT and CDR2 as SNEGSKA (reference sequence). The CDR3 spans 11 residues. The CDR3 nucleotides read TGCAGTGCTAGTCGAGGGGACACCCACACCTTC. As protein: CSASRGDTHTF.

This clone was recorded only once. J is TRBJ2-1 and V is TRBV2; D might be TRBD1 (5 bases). The CDR3 has 16 amino acids. Germline assignment: CDR1 SNHLY and CDR2 FYNNEI. The ends were cut back, 0 bases at V and 4 bases at J, with 13 bases in the middle. CDR3 region: CASSEAQGTRYNEQFF. The CDR3 DNA is TGTGCCAGCAGTGAAGCGCAGGGTACCAGATACAATGAGCAGTTCTTC.

The chain carries TRBV9 and TRBJ2-7; 7 bases map to TRBD1. Trimming cost V 4 bases and J 7 bases; bases outside gene matches: 8. The CDR3 contains 13 residues. Germline V gene sequence: CDR1 SGDLS, CDR2 YYNGEE. The CDR3 bases are TGTGCCAGCAGCCCACGGGACAGTCCAGAGCAGTACTTC. Translating gives CASSPRDSPEQYF.

The CDR3 reads CASSPLATEKNTEAFF. Here the CDR3 DNA reads TGTGCCAGCTCACCACTGGCCACAGAAAAGAACACTGAAGCTTTCTTT. The rearrangement links TRBV18 to TRBJ1-1, with D uncertain. Germline CDR1 and CDR2: KGHSH and LQKENI. V lost 1 base, J lost 1 base, and 13 bases lay in between. The CDR3 is 16 residues long.

V is TRBV5-8 and J is TRBJ1-2; no definite D call. The CDR3 runs 12 residues. Trimming removed 0 bases at V and 7 bases at J, with 7 bases between. The V gene's germline CDR1 is SGHTS and CDR2 YDEGEE. In nucleotides, the CDR3 is TGTGCCAGCAGCTTGGCTCCCCCTGGCTACACCTTC. Translated: CASSLAPPGYTF.

The sample holds a few counts of this clone. The rearrangement uses TRBV10-3 and TRBJ1-1; 9 nucleotides agree with TRBD1. Germline V gene lookup returns CDR1 ENHRY and CDR2 SYGVKD. The CDR3 length is 12 residues. Trimming took 6 bases from V and 8 from J; bases not matched to a gene: 4. The chain's CDR3 is CAISGTGWEAFF. The CDR3 region has the DNA TGTGCCATCAGCGGGACAGGGTGGGAAGCTTTCTTT.

The V call is TRBV12-5, the J call TRBJ2-1, with D possibly being TRBD1 (5 bases). V was trimmed by 2 bases and J by 7 bases, leaving 6 bases between them. Germline CDR1 reads LGHNT; CDR2 reads FRNRAP. This CDR3 has 12 residues. The CDR3 DNA follows: TGTGCTAGTGGTTTGCAGGGTAATGAGCAGTTCTTC. It is translated as CASGLQGNEQFF.

This clone was found a few times. This sequence joins TRBV6-5 and TRBJ1-5; D is ambiguous. The V and J ends lost 6 bases and 6 bases respectively, with 12 bases between them. CDR1 and CDR2 from the germline V gene are MNHEY and SVGAGI. The CDR3 contains 13 residues. The CDR3 nucleotides read TGTGCCAGCAGATCTTCCTTGAGTCAGCCCCAGCATTTT. The encoded protein is CASRSSLSQPQHF.

This clone appeared a single time. For the CDR3, the DNA is TGTGCCAGCAGCAAAGGGCGCCTCCCGAGGGGCAATCAGCCCCAGCATTTT. Its protein is CASSKGRLPRGNQPQHF. The V call is TRBV21-1, the J call TRBJ1-5. TRBV21-1 is a pseudogene segment. CDR3 length: 17 residues.

The gene calls are TRBV5-1 and TRBJ2-3, with 11 bases that match TRBD2. From germline, CDR1 is SGHRS and CDR2 YFSETQ. This CDR3 has 16 amino acids. With 2 bases clipped from V and 5 bases from J, the junction kept 7 bases outside the gene matches. The CDR3 DNA reads TGCGCCAGCAGCTTACTAGCGGGGGCCCGGCGAGATACGCAGTATTTT. It is translated as CASSLLAGARRDTQYF.